A single sample is the source of the 25 T cell receptor beta chains below, sequenced in a study of beta chain features in type 1 diabetes. No antigen has been identified for these receptors. Reverse transcribing all isolated RNA meant expressed TCRB transcripts were sequenced. Clones were read by immunoSEQ multiplex PCR, and TCRdb kept only the in-frame ones, dropping some. In the table there are some 250,000 clones, 11% of which are singletons. General observations from the study: TCRB CDR3 length was moderately but significantly reduced in all four CD4+ subsets of Type 1 diabetes patients.

Sequencing used naive CD4+ T cells from blood. These TCRs come from a man aged 25 to 40 with type 1 diabetes.

The chain links TRBV28 to TRBJ2-1; 7 bases fit TRBD2. The germline CDR1 and CDR2 sequences are MDHEN and SYDVKM. This CDR3 contains 14 residues. V lost 6 bases, J lost 5 bases, and 7 bases stayed unmatched. The CDR3 DNA follows: TGTGCCAGCAGGGCGGGAGACAAGGACAATGAGCAGTTCTTC. As protein: CASRAGDKDNEQFF.

V and J are TRBV27 and TRBJ2-2; no clear D gene. Trimming cost V 5 bases and J 6 bases, with 19 bases left between them. This CDR3 contains 16 residues. Germline lookup yields CDR1 MNHEY and CDR2 SMNVEV (reference sequence). The chain's CDR3 is CASSPQVYPVSGELFF. CDR3 nucleotide sequence: TGTGCCAGCAGTCCGCAGGTTTATCCCGTGTCCGGGGAGCTGTTTTTT.

This chain uses TRBV6-5 with TRBJ1-6; TRBD1 matches 10 bases. V shed 3 bases, J shed 9 bases, and the junction held 2 bases outside the gene matches. The germline CDR1 and CDR2 sequences are MNHEY and SVGAGI. This CDR3 comprises 14 residues. Here the CDR3 DNA reads TGTGCCAGCAGTTATGGGACAGGGGCTTCACCCCTCCACTTT. Protein product: CASSYGTGASPLHF.

The V gene is TRBV7-2, the J gene TRBJ2-1; 7 bases align to TRBD1. The CDR3 sequence is 13 residues long. From germline, CDR1 is SGHTA and CDR2 FQGNSA. The V gene end was trimmed by 6 bases and the J gene end by 9 bases; junction bases not matched to a gene: 8. CDR3 region: CASSSRQGAEQFF. In nucleotides, the CDR3 is TGTGCCAGCAGTTCGAGACAGGGCGCTGAGCAGTTCTTC. Full variable domain (outside the CDR3, taken from reference TRBV7-2 and TRBJ2-1): GAGVSQSPSNKVTEKGKDVELRCDPISGHTALYWYRQSLGQGLEFLIYFQGNSAPDKSGLPSDRFSAERTGGSVSTLTIQRTQQEDSAVYLCASSSRQGAEQFFGPGTRLTVL.

This clone has just a few counts. V usage is TRBV18 and J usage is TRBJ1-3; D is unresolved. The CDR3 extends over 17 amino acids. Per the germline V gene, CDR1 is KGHSH and CDR2 is LQKENI. The germline V and J ends were trimmed by 3 bases and 0 bases, with 15 bases remaining between them. Here the CDR3 reads CASSPRTPAVSGNTIYF. The CDR3 coding sequence is TGTGCCAGCTCACCGCGGACTCCTGCCGTCTCTGGAAACACCATATATTTT.

This chain connects TRBV28 to TRBJ1-1, with D possibly matching TRBD1 (6 bases). Trimming removed 7 bases from V and 0 bases from J, with 9 bases in between. The germline V gene has CDR1 MDHEN and CDR2 SYDVKM. This CDR3 has 13 amino acids. DNA for the CDR3: TGTGCCAGCAAGGACAGCCTGAACACTGAAGCTTTCTTT. This sequence encodes CASKDSLNTEAFF.

This clone showed up just a few times. V gene TRBV5-1 combines with J gene TRBJ1-1; 7 bases are a match to TRBD1. After removal of 4 bases from V and 1 base from J, the junction contained 7 bases not matched to a gene. This CDR3 contains 15 residues. Germline CDR1 is SGHRS and CDR2 is YFSETQ. CDR3 in amino acids: CASSAAGQENTEAFF. CDR3 in DNA: TGCGCCAGCAGCGCCGCCGGACAGGAGAACACTGAAGCTTTCTTT.

The chain has TRBV18 and TRBJ2-2; perhaps TRBD1 as D (5 bases). Trimming removed 5 bases at V and 1 base at J, with 8 bases between. Looked up from germline, CDR1 is KGHSH and CDR2 is LQKENI. The CDR3 is 14 residues long. The CDR3 protein is CASSEQENTGELFF. The CDR3 bases are TGTGCCAGCTCAGAACAGGAGAACACCGGGGAGCTGTTTTTT.

In this sample, this clone turned up a few times. The V gene is TRBV7-9, the J gene TRBJ2-7, with a weak D call TRBD1 (5 bases). With 0 bases removed from V and 5 bases from J, the gap between germline ends came to 11 bases. Germline V gives CDR1 SEHNR, CDR2 FQNEAQ (reference sequence). CDR3 length: 14 residues. The DNA of the CDR3 is TGTGCCAGCAGCTTAGCCCCCAGGGCCAACGAGCAGTACTTC. Translation: CASSLAPRANEQYF.

This clone showed up just a few times. The chain is built from TRBV2 and TRBJ1-1; TRBD1 is a possible D gene (6 bases). The CDR3 totals 12 residues. Per the germline V gene, CDR1 is SNHLY and CDR2 is FYNNEI. V was shortened by 4 bases and J by 10 bases, with 13 bases between the two germline ends. CDR3 DNA sequence: TGTGCCAGCAGTGTGGGCAGGGGTGGAGCTTTCTTT. It specifies CASSVGRGGAFF. Full variable domain (outside the CDR3, taken from reference TRBV2 and TRBJ1-1): EPEVTQTPSHQVTQMGQEVILRCVPISNHLYFYWYRQILGQKVEFLVSFYNNEISEKSEIFDDQFSVERPDGSNFTLKIRSTKLEDSAMYFCASSVGRGGAFFGQGTRLTVV.

This clone was observed a few times. The CDR3 nucleotides are TGTGCCAGCAGACAAAGACAGGCGCGGGACGAGCAGTACTTC. Its protein is CASRQRQARDEQYF. The chain recombines TRBV6-5 with TRBJ2-7; D is perhaps TRBD1 (6 bases). V lost 6 bases and J 5 bases, leaving 17 bases between the germline ends. There are 14 residues in the CDR3. The germline CDR1 and CDR2 sequences are MNHEY and SVGAGI.

This clone has a handful of counts. The V gene is TRBV11-2, the J gene TRBJ2-7, with D maybe TRBD1 (5 bases). V dropped 0 bases and J dropped 7 bases, with 10 bases sitting between them. Germline-derived CDR1 and CDR2 are SGHAT and FQNNGV. The CDR3 totals 13 residues. CDR3 in amino acids: CASSLDRVWEQYF. The CDR3 DNA sequence: TGTGCCAGCAGCTTAGACAGGGTCTGGGAGCAGTACTTC.

This clone was seen more than once but under ten times. The chain joins TRBV7-2 to TRBJ2-5; perhaps TRBD2 as D (6 bases). Germline V gene lookup returns CDR1 SGHTA and CDR2 FQGNSA. The germline V and J ends were trimmed by 6 bases and 5 bases, with 13 bases remaining between them. This CDR3 is 13 amino acids long. The CDR3 sequence: CASSPGVRETQYF. The CDR3 bases are TGTGCCAGCAGTCCGGGGGTCCGTGAGACCCAGTACTTC.

The chain is built from TRBV2 and TRBJ2-3; tentatively, D is TRBD2 (6 bases). Germline lookup yields CDR1 SNHLY and CDR2 FYNNEI. The CDR3 contains 13 residues. V gave up 6 bases and J gave up 4 bases, with 11 bases separating them. The CDR3 sequence is CASSARGSDTQYF. CDR3 sequence (DNA): TGTGCCAGCAGCGCGCGGGGATCAGATACGCAGTATTTT.

V and J are TRBV20-1 and TRBJ2-7; D unresolved. CDR3 length equals 11 residues. Germline V gives CDR1 DFQATT, CDR2 SNEGSKA (reference sequence). V was shortened by 0 bases and J by 12 bases, with 12 bases between the two germline ends. The CDR3, as DNA: TGCAGTGCTAGAGATAATGCTAATAGGTACTTC. Its translation is CSARDNANRYF.

This clone was seen a few times. V gene TRBV27 combines with J gene TRBJ2-7; TRBD1 matches at 9 bases. The CDR3 runs to 16 residues. Germline assignment: CDR1 MNHEY and CDR2 SMNVEV (reference sequence). V gave up 5 bases and J gave up 5 bases; unmatched junction bases: 13. CDR3 sequence (DNA): TGTGCCAGCAGTGATCCGACGGGACAGGGCGTCAACGAGCAGTACTTC. This sequence encodes CASSDPTGQGVNEQYF.

The chain uses TRBV27 and TRBJ2-6, with 8 bases that match TRBD1. The V gene's germline CDR1 is MNHEY and CDR2 SMNVEV (reference sequence). J was trimmed by 2 bases and V by 5 bases; bases with no gene match: 11. The CDR3 spans 18 residues. The DNA of the CDR3 is TGTGCCAGCAGTGCCTACAGGGGGACTCGAGCTGGGGCCAACGTCCTGACTTTC. Its protein is CASSAYRGTRAGANVLTF.

The sample holds a few counts of this clone. The genes are TRBV7-2 and TRBJ2-2, with D possibly matching TRBD1 (6 bases). V dropped 10 bases and J dropped 0 bases, with 12 bases sitting between them. This CDR3 spans 14 amino acids. Germline V gene sequence: CDR1 SGHTA, CDR2 FQGNSA. The DNA for the CDR3 is TGTGCCACCGCTCGGACAGCGAACACCGGGGAGCTGTTTTTT. This gives the protein CATARTANTGELFF.

The chain employs TRBV6-5 and TRBJ1-1; D is ambiguous. CDR3 length equals 15 residues. The germline CDR1 and CDR2 sequences are MNHEY and SVGAGI. V was trimmed by 4 bases and J by 4 bases, leaving 16 bases between them. The CDR3 sequence is CASSFESAPGTEAFF. The CDR3 DNA is TGTGCCAGCAGTTTTGAATCTGCCCCGGGCACTGAAGCTTTCTTT.

This chain links TRBV29-1 with TRBJ1-1, with TRBD1 matching over 10 bases. V lost 4 bases and J lost 11; bases outside the gene matches: 7. This CDR3 has 12 amino acids. CDR1 is SQVTM and CDR2 is ANQGSEA in the germline V gene. CDR3 DNA: TGCAGCGTTGTCCCGGGGACAGGGGTTGCTTTCTTT. Translation gives CSVVPGTGVAFF.

In this sample, this clone turned up a few times. Here the CDR3 DNA reads TGTGCCAGCAGTTATTCCGGGACAGGGTTGGGGTACGAGCAGTACTTC. It encodes CASSYSGTGLGYEQYF. This chain connects TRBV2 to TRBJ2-7; 9 bases line up with TRBD1. With 5 bases clipped from V and 4 bases from J, the junction kept 12 bases outside the gene matches. The CDR3 totals 16 residues. In germline, CDR1 is SNHLY, CDR2 FYNNEI.

This rearrangement joins TRBV9 to TRBJ1-6; possibly TRBD1 for D (5 bases). Germline V gene sequence: CDR1 SGDLS, CDR2 YYNGEE. This CDR3 comprises 14 residues. The V and J ends lost 4 bases and 9 bases respectively, with 14 bases between them. The CDR3 DNA reads as TGTGCCAGCAGCCGCGGGGGTTCGGGTTCACCCCTCCACTTT. Amino acids: CASSRGGSGSPLHF.

V gene TRBV11-3 combines with J gene TRBJ2-5; 7 bases are shared with TRBD2. Germline assignment: CDR1 SGHNT and CDR2 YENEEA. This CDR3 region has 14 residues. V dropped 5 bases and J dropped 1; count of bases not matched to a gene: 4. CDR3 DNA sequence: TGTGCCAGCAGCCATGGGAGGGCCCAAGAGACCCAGTACTTC. Translating it yields CASSHGRAQETQYF.

This clone was counted between two and nine times. The chain recombines TRBV2 with TRBJ2-7, with 8 bases identical to TRBD2. The CDR3 is 13 amino acids. Trimming at V came to 7 bases and at J to 6 bases, leaving 8 bases not matched to a gene. Germline V gives CDR1 SNHLY, CDR2 FYNNEI. As DNA, the CDR3 is TGTGCCAGCACCAGCGGGGGAGTCTTCGAGCAGTACTTC. It codes for CASTSGGVFEQYF.

This chain connects TRBV28 to TRBJ1-1, with TRBD1 as a possible D gene (5 bases). Germline V gene sequence: CDR1 MDHEN, CDR2 SYDVKM. The length of the CDR3 is 15 residues. Deletions cut 2 bases from V and 5 bases from J, with 15 bases between. The CDR3 reads CASSLGSQGGTEAFF. The CDR3 nucleotides are TGTGCCAGCAGTTTAGGTTCCCAGGGAGGTACTGAAGCTTTCTTT.